The 4 T cell receptor beta chains in this list originate from one sample, sequenced in a study of T cell repertoires in cytomegalovirus infection. Each CDR3 protein gets one entry after TCRdb re-called the reads with MiXCR. Of some 230,000 distinct CDR3 sequences in the sample, 22% were seen once. The sample was CD8+ T cells from PBMCs. All receptors come from a human donor in good health (CMV status not recorded). Some clones in this sample may be carry-over from other donors' samples.

This clonotype was seen repeatedly, ten times or more. The chain is built from TRBV7-3 and TRBJ2-7; D is perhaps TRBD2 (5 bases). CDR1 and CDR2 (germline): SGHTA, FQGTGA. The CDR3 consists of 13 residues. V was clipped by 6 bases and J by 2 bases, with 11 bases between them. The CDR3 bases are TGTGCCAGCAGTCAAGACGGGACCTACGAGCAGTACTTC. It yields the protein CASSQDGTYEQYF.

The chain employs TRBV13 and TRBJ2-3; TRBD2 matches 7 bases. After removal of 4 bases from V and 4 bases from J, the junction contained 11 bases not matched to a gene. The germline V gene encodes CDR1 PRHDT and CDR2 FYEKMQ (reference sequence). This CDR3 is 16 amino acids long. The CDR3 coding sequence is TGTGCCAGCAGCTCGGGGGAGGGGCCAGCCCCAGATACGCAGTATTTT. Its translation: CASSSGEGPAPDTQYF.

This clonotype turned up a few times. The chain is built from TRBV2 and TRBJ2-7, with 9 bases identical to TRBD1. Germline V CDR1 and CDR2: SNHLY, FYNNEI. CDR3 length: 15 residues. V gave up 6 bases and J gave up 2 bases; unmatched junction bases: 8. CDR3 sequence: CASSTRTGVPYEQYF. CDR3 DNA: TGTGCCAGCAGCACCCGGACAGGGGTTCCCTACGAGCAGTACTTC.

This clonotype was detected a few times. The chain joins TRBV7-9 to TRBJ2-5; tentatively, D is TRBD1 or TRBD2 (5 bases each). Trimming shortened V by 4 bases and J by 2 bases, and 14 bases separated the two germline ends. Germline CDR1 is SEHNR and CDR2 is FQNEAQ (reference sequence). The CDR3 loop spans 15 amino acids. In DNA form, the CDR3 reads TGTGCCAGCAGCTCCGGGGCAGGAGTTCAAGAGACCCAGTACTTC. Its protein is CASSSGAGVQETQYF.